Following are 32 T cell receptor beta chains from one sample sequenced in a study of OX40 agonist ivuxolimab in advanced cancers. Here immunoSEQ multiplex PCR was the method, and the copy in TCRdb shows in-frame clones only, minus some. The table lists around 40,000 clones, around 86% of them singletons, with under 15% in the top ten. Sample: CD4+ or CD8+ T cells sorted from blood, taken in a trial of the OX40 agonist ivuxolimab. The receptors shown here come from an adult with an advanced solid tumor such as melanoma, head and neck, liver or kidney cancer.

The CDR3 region has the DNA TGTGCCAGCAGCAAAGAGGTGGAATCAGATACGCAGTATTTT. Its translation: CASSKEVESDTQYF. The chain uses TRBV27 and TRBJ2-3; no definite D call. Trimming pared 6 bases from V and 4 bases from J, leaving 14 bases between. The CDR3 loop spans 14 amino acids. CDR1 MNHEY and CDR2 SMNVEV come from the germline V gene (reference sequence).

The rearrangement links TRBV7-9 to TRBJ2-7; 7 bases are a match to TRBD2. The CDR3 contains 13 residues. The germline V gene has CDR1 SEHNR and CDR2 FQNEAQ (reference sequence). V trimming: 2 bases; J trimming: 8 bases; junction bases outside the gene matches: 6. The CDR3, as DNA: TGTGCCAGCAGCTTACCTGGGGGGGAGAAGCAGTACGTC. Translation: CASSLPGGEKQYV.

The V call is TRBV18, the J call TRBJ2-3, with D perhaps assigned TRBD1 or TRBD2 (5 bases each). V was clipped by 3 bases and J by 0 bases, with 10 bases between them. Germline V lookup: CDR1 KGHSH, CDR2 LQKENI. This CDR3 is 15 amino acids long. This CDR3 is CASSPRGTSTDTQYF. CDR3 bases: TGTGCCAGCTCACCCCGGGGCACTAGCACAGATACGCAGTATTTT.

The chain combines TRBV11-2 with TRBJ1-4; D not certain. This CDR3 comprises 15 residues. V gave up 0 bases and J gave up 5 bases, with 10 bases separating them. From germline, CDR1 is SGHAT and CDR2 FQNNGV. CDR3 protein: CASSLDVTDNEKLFF. The CDR3 region has the DNA TGTGCCAGCAGCTTAGATGTGACGGACAATGAAAAACTGTTTTTT.

In this sample, this clone turned up a few times. The rearrangement joins TRBV7-9 to TRBJ2-1, with unresolved D. Germline V lookup: CDR1 SEHNR, CDR2 FQNEAQ (reference sequence). V lost 8 bases and J lost 3, with 8 bases in between. The CDR3 has 12 residues. The CDR3 here is CASYQYYNEQFF. In DNA form, the CDR3 reads TGTGCCAGCTATCAGTACTACAATGAGCAGTTCTTC.

This chain joins TRBV19 and TRBJ1-4; tentative D call: TRBD1 (6 bases). Germline V gene data show CDR1 as LNHDA and CDR2 as SQIVND (reference sequence). This CDR3 has 18 residues. V was clipped by 4 bases and J by 4 bases, with 22 bases between them. CDR3 DNA: TGTGCCAGTAGTAACCGACATTTTACAGGGCCCGATAATGAAAAACTGTTTTTT. Translating it yields CASSNRHFTGPDNEKLFF.

Only one count was recorded for this clone. V and J are TRBV27 and TRBJ2-2, with a possible D match to TRBD2 (6 bases). Germline lookup yields CDR1 MNHEY and CDR2 SMNVEV (reference sequence). The V end lost 3 bases, the J end lost 5 bases, and 13 bases lay between the germline ends. This CDR3 has 15 amino acids. In nucleotides, the CDR3 is TGTGCCAGCAGTTTTCTAGCGAAGGCGACCGGGGAGCTGTTTTTT. Its protein is CASSFLAKATGELFF.

This clone has just one count. The chain couples TRBV30 to TRBJ2-1, with a possible D match to TRBD1 (6 bases). V lost 8 bases to trimming and J lost 9 bases, with 17 bases between them. The germline gives CDR1 GTSNPN, CDR2 SVGIG (reference sequence). This CDR3 has 12 amino acids. The DNA of the CDR3 is TGTGCCCCTAGGACAAGGGGGACTGAGCAGTTCTTC. Translating gives CAPRTRGTEQFF.

This chain joins TRBV9 and TRBJ2-1; the match to TRBD1 covers 8 bases. V was clipped by 4 bases and J by 3 bases; unmatched bases: 6. The CDR3 has 15 amino acids. CDR1 SGDLS and CDR2 YYNGEE come from the germline V gene. The CDR3 DNA reads TGTGCCAGCAGCCAGACTGGACAGGGCTACAATGAGCAGTTCTTC. This gives the protein CASSQTGQGYNEQFF.

This clone has a handful of counts. The chain recombines TRBV28 with TRBJ1-6; 7 positions match TRBD1. The CDR3 contains 14 residues. Trimming took 4 bases from V and 7 from J; bases not matched to a gene: 4. Germline values: CDR1 MDHEN, CDR2 SYDVKM. The CDR3 bases are TGTGCCAGCAGTTCCCGGGACAGAAATTCACCCCTCCACTTT. Its translation is CASSSRDRNSPLHF.

CDR3 DNA: TGCAGCGGTAAACTGGGCTACGAGCAGTACTTC. This sequence encodes CSGKLGYEQYF. The chain recombines TRBV29-1 with TRBJ2-7, with D unresolved. From germline, CDR1 is SQVTM and CDR2 ANQGSEA. The CDR3 length is 11 residues. Trimming cost V 7 bases and J 3 bases, with 10 bases left between them.

V gene TRBV4-3 combines with J gene TRBJ1-2; D possibly corresponds to TRBD1 (6 bases). CDR1 is LGHNA and CDR2 is YSLEER in the germline V gene. The CDR3 is made up of 15 amino acids. The V end was cut by 1 base, the J end by 3 bases, with 12 bases between. CDR3: CASSQVTQGDYGYTF. CDR3 nucleotides: TGCGCCAGCAGCCAAGTTACACAGGGCGACTATGGCTACACCTTC.

V gene TRBV7-6 combines with J gene TRBJ2-1; D might be TRBD1 (5 bases). This CDR3 region has 14 residues. The germline CDR1 and CDR2 sequences are SGHVS and FNYEAQ. V was pared by 3 bases and J by 6 bases, with 12 bases between. DNA of the CDR3: TGTGCCAGCAGCTTCACGAGCCAGGGCAATGAGCAGTTCTTC. It specifies CASSFTSQGNEQFF.

The chain employs TRBV2 and TRBJ2-1, with 9 bases identical to TRBD2. With V trimmed by 2 bases and J by 7 bases, 9 bases remained unmatched. Germline values: CDR1 SNHLY, CDR2 FYNNEI. This CDR3 region has 16 residues. In DNA form, the CDR3 reads TGTGCCAGCAGTGAAATTCGGGCTAGCGGGACGAATGAGCAGTTCTTC. Protein product: CASSEIRASGTNEQFF.

This CDR3 is CASSLAPTAQETQYF. CDR3 sequence (DNA): TGTGCCAGCAGCTTAGCGCCGACAGCTCAAGAGACCCAGTACTTC. The rearrangement links TRBV7-9 to TRBJ2-5; TRBD1 might be the D (5 bases). Between the trimmed V and J ends, which lost 0 bases and 2 bases, there was a span of 10 bases. The germline CDR1 and CDR2 sequences are SEHNR and FQNEAQ (reference sequence). CDR3 length equals 15 residues.

V is TRBV5-1 and J is TRBJ2-3, with 11 bases matching TRBD2. The ends lost 4 bases at V and 1 base at J; junction bases unmatched: 5. This CDR3 spans 16 amino acids. The germline V gene has CDR1 SGHRS and CDR2 YFSETQ. The CDR3 loop reads CASSGALAGGTDTQYF. CDR3 bases: TGCGCCAGCAGCGGAGCACTAGCGGGGGGCACAGATACGCAGTATTTT.

The chain combines TRBV4-1 with TRBJ2-7, with D possibly being TRBD1 (5 bases). Trimming cost V 3 bases and J 0 bases, with 9 bases left between them. The germline gives CDR1 MGHRA, CDR2 YSYEKL. The CDR3 has 14 residues. CDR3 in DNA: TGCGCCAGCAGCCAGACCGACAGCTCCTACGAGCAGTACTTC. This gives the protein CASSQTDSSYEQYF.

The genes are TRBV5-4 and TRBJ2-2; no clear D gene. CDR3 length: 12 amino acids. Looked up from germline, CDR1 is SGHNT and CDR2 is YYREEE (reference sequence). V shed 2 bases and J shed 7 bases, with 6 bases lying between them. This CDR3 reads CASSFVSGELFF. The CDR3 coding sequence is TGTGCCAGCAGCTTTGTCAGCGGGGAGCTGTTTTTT.

V and J are TRBV4-1 and TRBJ2-5; 8 bases are a match to TRBD2. Germline CDR1 reads MGHRA; CDR2 reads YSYEKL. V shed 6 bases, J shed 1 base, and the junction held 13 bases outside the gene matches. There are 17 residues in the CDR3. The CDR3: CASSYLSAGGIQETQYF. The CDR3 region has the DNA TGCGCCAGCAGTTATTTGTCGGCGGGGGGAATCCAAGAGACCCAGTACTTC.

This clone was picked up a small number of times. The chain has TRBV6-5 and TRBJ1-1, with 8 bases fitting TRBD1. The V segment lost 0 bases and the J segment 3 bases; nucleotides outside the gene matches: 3. The CDR3 covers 15 residues. Looked up from germline, CDR1 is MNHEY and CDR2 is SVGAGI. The DNA for the CDR3 is TGTGCCAGCAGTTACTCGACAGGGGTCCACACTGAAGCTTTCTTT. Translated: CASSYSTGVHTEAFF.

The chain has TRBV6-5 and TRBJ1-1; no clear D. V shed 5 bases and J shed 8 bases, with 9 bases lying between them. Germline V gene lookup returns CDR1 MNHEY and CDR2 SVGAGI. The CDR3 sequence is 11 residues long. The CDR3 nucleotides are TGTGCCAGCAGTGAAGTTGGGGAAGCTTTCTTT. As protein: CASSEVGEAFF.

The chain carries TRBV27 and TRBJ1-2, with 7 positions matching TRBD1. The CDR3 is 14 amino acids. Germline CDR1 reads MNHEY; CDR2 reads SMNVEV (reference sequence). The V and J ends lost 5 bases and 4 bases, in that order; junction bases with no gene match: 7. CDR3 bases: TGTGCCAGCAGTGTCTCAGGGGGGGGCTATGGCTACACCTTC. As protein: CASSVSGGGYGYTF.

This clone was seen a single time. The chain recombines TRBV7-9 with TRBJ1-5; a weak D match, TRBD1 (5 bases). Germline V gives CDR1 SEHNR, CDR2 FQNEAQ (reference sequence). CDR3 length: 15 amino acids. V lost 1 base, J lost 4 bases, and 11 bases lay in between. The CDR3 is CASSLGIGDNQPQHF. CDR3 nucleotides: TGTGCCAGCAGCTTAGGTATAGGGGATAATCAGCCCCAGCATTTT.

The chain uses TRBV27 and TRBJ1-6, with D possibly matching TRBD1 (5 bases). Germline loops: CDR1 MNHEY, CDR2 SMNVEV (reference sequence). The V end lost 8 bases, the J end lost 8 bases, and 13 bases lay between the germline ends. The length of the CDR3 is 13 residues. CDR3 sequence reads: CASSGREYSPLHF. CDR3 nucleotides: TGTGCCAGCTCGGGCAGGGAATATTCACCCCTCCACTTT.

The CDR3 coding sequence is TGTGCCAGCTTGGGGGAGGGGAGGTCTGAAGCTTTCTTT. Translating it yields CASLGEGRSEAFF. The rearrangement joins TRBV5-5 to TRBJ1-1; possibly TRBD1 for D (5 bases). Trimming left V 7 bases short and J 6 bases short, with 16 bases between. The germline V gene has CDR1 SGHKS and CDR2 YYEKEE (reference sequence). The CDR3 runs to 13 residues.

The chain combines TRBV5-4 with TRBJ2-5; 7 bases agree with TRBD2. This CDR3 has 14 residues. In germline, CDR1 is SGHNT, CDR2 YYREEE (reference sequence). Trimming at V came to 2 bases and at J to 6 bases, leaving 7 bases not matched to a gene. The CDR3 DNA reads as TGTGCCAGCAGCTTTTGGGGGGGTGGAAAGACCCAGTACTTC. It yields the protein CASSFWGGGKTQYF.

The gene calls are TRBV7-3 and TRBJ2-1; D not resolved. Germline V gives CDR1 SGHTA, CDR2 FQGTGA. This CDR3 has 13 residues. V was trimmed by 5 bases and J by 5 bases, leaving 10 bases between them. In nucleotides, the CDR3 is TGTGCCAGCAGCCCTTTGACGAACAATGAGCAGTTCTTC. Translation gives CASSPLTNNEQFF.

The chain carries TRBV14 and TRBJ2-1; TRBD2 matches at 11 bases. Germline CDR1 and CDR2: SGHDN and FVKESK. This CDR3 is 16 amino acids long. The V segment lost 3 bases and the J segment 2 bases; nucleotides outside the gene matches: 3. The CDR3 DNA reads TGTGCCAGCAGCCAGCCGGGACTAGCGGCCTACAATGAGCAGTTCTTC. This translates into CASSQPGLAAYNEQFF.

The chain links TRBV7-9 to TRBJ2-1; TRBD2 matches 13 bases. With 1 base clipped from V and 9 bases from J, the junction kept 9 bases outside the gene matches. The CDR3 extends over 17 amino acids. Germline loops: CDR1 SEHNR, CDR2 FQNEAQ (reference sequence). The CDR3 spells CASSLVPGTSGKGEQFF. CDR3 in DNA: TGTGCCAGCAGCTTAGTTCCCGGGACTAGCGGGAAGGGTGAGCAGTTCTTC.

The CDR3 reads CASSQGANTEAFF. In DNA, the CDR3 is TGCGCCAGCAGCCAAGGCGCCAACACTGAAGCTTTCTTT. The rearrangement uses TRBV4-1 and TRBJ1-1; D remains unclear. Trimming pared 1 base from V and 2 bases from J, leaving 5 bases between. The CDR3 runs 13 residues. Germline CDR1 and CDR2: MGHRA and YSYEKL.

This rearrangement joins TRBV6-5 to TRBJ2-7, with a weak D call TRBD1 (6 bases). V lost 4 bases to trimming and J lost 3 bases, with 19 bases between them. This CDR3 spans 16 amino acids. Germline V gene lookup returns CDR1 MNHEY and CDR2 SVGAGI. The CDR3 spells CASSFSGQSALYEQYF. The DNA of the CDR3 is TGTGCCAGCAGTTTTTCCGGACAGTCAGCCCTCTACGAGCAGTACTTC.

The chain combines TRBV9 with TRBJ2-1; no clear D gene. Trimming shortened V by 3 bases and J by 3 bases, and 7 bases separated the two germline ends. This CDR3 spans 13 amino acids. CDR1 and CDR2 (germline): SGDLS, YYNGEE. CDR3 sequence reads: CASSATDYNEQFF. The CDR3 DNA sequence: TGTGCCAGCAGCGCTACAGACTACAATGAGCAGTTCTTC.